The rows below give T cell receptor beta chains drawn from one sample of a study of blood T cells in healthy people across ages. Using its own MiXCR run on the 5' RACE reads, TCRdb lists one record per CDR3 protein. The sample consists of roughly 800,000 distinct CDR3 sequences, 55% to 70% of them appearing once. Source material: blood. The receptors were sampled from a man aged 25-40 years in good health. CDR3s include the opening cysteine and the closing phenylalanine or tryptophan. A D gene is named only where the DNA matches it firmly. Some rows mark clone size as missing; the rest say once, few, many or name a class of expanded clone.

DNA: TGTGCCAGCAGCCTGGACAGGGCCTCCTACAATGAGCAGTTCTTC; CDR3: CASSLDRASYNEQFF; V: TRBV7-2; D: TRBD1; size: .; J: TRBJ2-1
DNA: TGTGCCAGCATTTCTAAGTACAATGAGCAGTTCTTC; CDR3: CASISKYNEQFF; V: TRBV7-2; D: .; size: .; J: TRBJ2-1
DNA: TGTGCCAGCAGTTACTCGATCCTCGACGAGGAAAGGTTTTTT; CDR3: CASSYSILDEERFF; V: TRBV6-5; D: .; size: .; J: TRBJ1-4
DNA: TGTGCCAGCAGTTTCGGGGGTAGCCGCGAGCAGTACTTC; CDR3: CASSFGGSREQYF; V: TRBV25-1; D: .; size: many; J: TRBJ2-7
DNA: TGTGCCAGCGCGGGGGACTATGCCTACGAGCAGTACTTC; CDR3: CASAGDYAYEQYF; V: TRBV27; D: TRBD2; size: .; J: TRBJ2-7
DNA: TGTGCCAGCATTGGACAGGGGAACACTGAAGCTTTCTTT; CDR3: CASIGQGNTEAFF; V: TRBV25-1; D: TRBD1; size: .; J: TRBJ1-1
DNA: TGTGCCAGCAGCATAAGTCCAAGGCCCGGAGAGACCCAGTACTTC; CDR3: CASSISPRPGETQYF; V: TRBV11-2; D: .; size: few; J: TRBJ2-5
DNA: TGTGCCAGCAGCAACACAGGGTCCGAGTATTCACCCCTCCACTTT; CDR3: CASSNTGSEYSPLHF; V: TRBV4-2; D: .; size: .; J: TRBJ1-6
DNA: TGTGCCAGCACGGGCTGGGGGGAGACCCAGTACTTC; CDR3: CASTGWGETQYF; V: TRBV6-5; D: .; size: .; J: TRBJ2-5
DNA: TGTGCCAGCAGCGGCAGAGTGGGTGGATACGCCGGGGAGCTGTTTTTT; CDR3: CASSGRVGGYAGELFF; V: TRBV7-9; D: .; size: .; J: TRBJ2-2
DNA: TGTGCCATCAGTGAGGGACTAGCGCTCACAGATACGCAGTATTTT; CDR3: CAISEGLALTDTQYF; V: TRBV10-3; D: TRBD2; size: .; J: TRBJ2-3
DNA: TGTGCCAGCAGCTTACGAGGGGCTTTCAACACAGATACGCAGTATTTT; CDR3: CASSLRGAFNTDTQYF; V: TRBV13; D: .; size: .; J: TRBJ2-3
DNA: TGTGCCAGCACCCAAGCGGGAGGGTTCGAAAATGAGCAGTTCTTC; CDR3: CASTQAGGFENEQFF; V: TRBV12-3/TRBV12-4; D: TRBD2; size: few; J: TRBJ2-1
DNA: TGTGCCAGCAGCTCCGGACAGGGGGCGCGATACGAGCAGTACTTC; CDR3: CASSSGQGARYEQYF; V: TRBV7-9; D: TRBD1; size: .; J: TRBJ2-7
DNA: TGTGCCAGCAGCTATCCCCGGAGCGACCAAGAGACCCAGTACTTC; CDR3: CASSYPRSDQETQYF; V: TRBV7-2; D: .; size: few; J: TRBJ2-5
DNA: TGTGCCAGCGGTCTCGAAGATTACACTGAAGCTTTCTTT; CDR3: CASGLEDYTEAFF; V: TRBV6-6; D: .; size: .; J: TRBJ1-1